Below are 28 T cell receptor beta chains sequenced from a single sample in a study of control samples from healthy donors and cancer patients. Profiled with immunoSEQ multiplex PCR; TCRdb holds only in-frame clones, not every one. In the table there are around 230,000 clones, around 94% of which are singletons. What was sequenced was blood. These receptors all come from a man aged 50 or older in good health.

The V call is TRBV3-1 (or the pseudogene TRBV3-2), the J call TRBJ1-5; 11 bases match TRBD1. CDR3 length equals 14 residues. Losses at the gene ends were 4 bases for V and 6 bases for J; bases not matched to a gene: 2. CDR1 is LGHDT and CDR2 is YNNKEL in the germline V gene (reference sequence). CDR3 in DNA: TGTGCCAGCAGCCTGGGACAGGGGGGTCAGCCCCAGCATTTT. Residues: CASSLGQGGQPQHF.

The chain links TRBV30 to TRBJ1-1; no firm D call. The germline V gene encodes CDR1 GTSNPN and CDR2 SVGIG (reference sequence). The length of the CDR3 is 13 residues. The V end was cut by 5 bases, the J end by 4 bases, with 14 bases between. CDR3 in amino acids: CAWDRTEGTEAFF. The CDR3 region has the DNA TGTGCCTGGGACCGTACAGAGGGCACTGAAGCTTTCTTT.

The chain uses TRBV5-4 and TRBJ1-5; no firm D call. V was cut by 0 bases and J by 4 bases, with 2 bases left in between. Germline CDR1 reads SGHNT; CDR2 reads YYREEE (reference sequence). CDR3 length: 12 amino acids. As DNA, the CDR3 is TGTGCCAGCAGCTTGGATAATCAGCCCCAGCATTTT. It is translated as CASSLDNQPQHF. The full variable domain, completed using reference TRBV5-4 and TRBJ1-5, is ETGVTQSPTHLIKTRGQQVTLRCSSQSGHNTVSWYQQALGQGPQFIFQYYREEENGRGNFPPRFSGLQFPNYSSELNVNALELDDSALYLCASSLDNQPQHFGDGTRLSIL.

The chain recombines TRBV19 with TRBJ2-1; 12 bases align to TRBD2. The CDR3 has 15 residues. Germline V lookup: CDR1 LNHDA, CDR2 SQIVND (reference sequence). Unmatched junction bases numbered 3, after V lost 5 bases and J lost 4 bases. The CDR3 spells CASSWLAGGYNEQFF. The CDR3 bases are TGTGCCAGTAGTTGGCTAGCGGGGGGGTACAATGAGCAGTTCTTC.

The gene calls are TRBV5-1 and TRBJ2-5; maybe TRBD2 (5 bases). There are 13 residues in the CDR3. CDR1 and CDR2 (germline): SGHRS, YFSETQ. Trimming took 7 bases from V and 2 from J, leaving 12 bases between them. CDR3 residues: CASQTGSQETQYF. In DNA form, the CDR3 reads TGCGCCAGCCAGACGGGAAGTCAAGAGACCCAGTACTTC.

The gene calls are TRBV2 and TRBJ1-1; unclear D gene. The CDR3 consists of 12 residues. V dropped 8 bases and J dropped 1 base, with 8 bases sitting between them. Per germline, CDR1 SNHLY and CDR2 FYNNEI. The CDR3 loop is CASVRRNTEAFF. As DNA, the CDR3 is TGTGCCAGCGTTCGACGGAACACTGAAGCTTTCTTT.

The rearrangement links TRBV7-3 to TRBJ2-3; possible D gene TRBD1, 6 bases. V lost 5 bases and J 0 bases, leaving 12 bases between the germline ends. Germline V gene sequence: CDR1 SGHTA, CDR2 FQGTGA. This CDR3 region has 15 residues. The CDR3 sequence is CASSPLGQSTDTQYF. DNA of the CDR3: TGTGCCAGCAGCCCCCTCGGACAGAGCACAGATACGCAGTATTTT.

The rearrangement links TRBV27 to TRBJ1-2; D is uncertain. Germline CDR1 MNHEY, CDR2 SMNVEV (reference sequence). The ends were cut back, 2 bases at V and 4 bases at J, with 14 bases in the middle. This CDR3 has 15 amino acids. The CDR3 nucleotides read TGTGCCAGCAGTTTAGGCCCCATGACGGGCTATGGCTACACCTTC. As protein: CASSLGPMTGYGYTF.

The V gene is TRBV24-1, the J gene TRBJ2-7; D possibly corresponds to TRBD1 (5 bases). This CDR3 region has 14 residues. The V end was cut by 3 bases, the J end by 1 base, with 9 bases between. Germline CDR1 is KGHDR and CDR2 is SFDVKD. CDR3: CATSDADNSYEQYF. CDR3 coding DNA: TGTGCCACCAGTGATGCGGACAATTCCTACGAGCAGTACTTC.

V and J are TRBV5-1 and TRBJ2-3; TRBD2 agrees at 13 bases. Trimming at V came to 0 bases and at J to 0 bases, leaving 4 bases not matched to a gene. The CDR3 sequence is 18 residues long. Germline CDR1 SGHRS, CDR2 YFSETQ. The CDR3 DNA sequence: TGCGCCAGCAGCTTGGCGGGACTAGCGGGGACTAGCACAGATACGCAGTATTTT. Translated: CASSLAGLAGTSTDTQYF.

The V gene is TRBV19, the J gene TRBJ2-3, with D tentatively TRBD1 or TRBD2 (7 bases each). V shed 10 bases and J shed 7 bases, with 12 bases lying between them. The CDR3 has 11 amino acids. The germline V gene encodes CDR1 LNHDA and CDR2 SQIVND (reference sequence). The CDR3 region is CATRGGNTQYF. Written as DNA, the CDR3 is TGTGCCACCAGGGGGGGGAATACGCAGTATTTT.

The chain couples TRBV2 to TRBJ1-1; possibly TRBD1 for D (5 bases). CDR3 length equals 13 residues. Trimming left V 9 bases short and J 3 bases short, with 14 bases between. CDR1 SNHLY and CDR2 FYNNEI come from the germline V gene. The CDR3 sequence: CARTGAADTEAFF. The CDR3 DNA follows: TGTGCCAGAACCGGGGCTGCGGACACTGAAGCTTTCTTT.

This clone was found once. The rearrangement uses TRBV28 and TRBJ1-1; D is undetermined. Trimming removed 6 bases from V and 4 bases from J, with 15 bases in between. CDR1 is MDHEN and CDR2 is SYDVKM in the germline V gene. This CDR3 spans 14 amino acids. The chain's CDR3 is CASRSELGSTEAFF. The CDR3 DNA follows: TGTGCCAGCAGGTCGGAGTTGGGGAGCACTGAAGCTTTCTTT.

The rearrangement links TRBV7-6 to TRBJ1-4; D is unresolved. CDR3 length equals 16 residues. Per germline, CDR1 SGHVS and CDR2 FNYEAQ. V lost 1 base and J lost 8, with 17 bases in between. The CDR3: CASSLGISAGNEKLFF. As DNA, the CDR3 is TGTGCCAGCAGCTTAGGGATCTCAGCGGGGAACGAAAAACTGTTTTTT.

This clone was detected once. The V call is TRBV24-1, the J call TRBJ1-6; 7 bases are a match to TRBD1. There are 20 residues in the CDR3. Germline-derived CDR1 and CDR2 are KGHDR and SFDVKD. The V segment lost 0 bases and the J segment 7 bases; nucleotides outside the gene matches: 17. The CDR3 loop reads CATSDLRVTGNPYWNSPLHF. The CDR3 nucleotides are TGTGCCACCAGTGATTTGAGGGTGACAGGGAACCCCTATTGGAATTCACCCCTCCACTTT.

V usage is TRBV7-2 and J usage is TRBJ1-1; TRBD1 is a possible D gene (5 bases). Germline CDR1 reads SGHTA; CDR2 reads FQGNSA. The CDR3 is made up of 14 amino acids. V lost 2 bases and J 9 bases, leaving 16 bases between the germline ends. CDR3 DNA: TGTGCCAGCAGCTTAAGTTACGTGGGGGAAAAAGCTTTCTTT. Amino acids: CASSLSYVGEKAFF.

This chain joins TRBV5-6 and TRBJ2-3, with 10 bases that match TRBD1. With 4 bases clipped from V and 3 bases from J, the junction kept 8 bases outside the gene matches. This CDR3 region has 16 residues. The germline gives CDR1 SGHDT, CDR2 YYEEEE. The CDR3 nucleotides are TGTGCCAGCAGCCTGGTTTTGGGACAGGGGACAGATACGCAGTATTTT. Translation: CASSLVLGQGTDTQYF.

The chain joins TRBV6-5 to TRBJ2-7; D perhaps matches TRBD2 (5 bases). This CDR3 contains 14 residues. Germline-derived CDR1 and CDR2 are MNHEY and SVGAGI. Trimming shortened V by 11 bases and J by 2 bases, and 19 bases separated the two germline ends. The CDR3 region is CADWGWTQAYEQYV. The DNA for the CDR3 is TGTGCCGACTGGGGTTGGACTCAGGCCTACGAGCAGTACGTC.

The chain joins TRBV30 to TRBJ2-2; D remains unclear. In germline, CDR1 is GTSNPN, CDR2 SVGIG (reference sequence). V lost 6 bases, J lost 2 bases, and 13 bases lay in between. This CDR3 has 14 amino acids. DNA for the CDR3: TGTGCCTGCCTTTTAGCCCCTAACACCGGGGAGCTGTTTTTT. Translated: CACLLAPNTGELFF.

In this sample, this clone turned up once. V is TRBV7-2 and J is TRBJ1-2; 7 bases are a match to TRBD1. Germline-derived CDR1 and CDR2 are SGHTA and FQGNSA. Trimming removed 5 bases from V and 3 bases from J; junction bases left unmatched: 3. The CDR3 is 13 residues long. CDR3 bases: TGTGCCAGCAGCCTCGGGACAGACTATGGCTACACCTTC. Its protein is CASSLGTDYGYTF.

J is TRBJ2-7 and V is TRBV18; 8 bases are shared with TRBD1. The CDR3 spans 14 residues. Germline CDR1 KGHSH, CDR2 LQKENI. The V and J ends lost 6 bases and 2 bases, in that order; junction bases with no gene match: 6. The CDR3 DNA reads TGTGCCAGCTCCGCGGACAGGGCAACCTACGAGCAGTACTTC. Translated, it gives CASSADRATYEQYF.

This clone appeared once. The J gene is TRBJ1-5, the V gene TRBV7-2; no reliable D call. The CDR3 sequence is 13 residues long. V was trimmed by 0 bases and J by 12 bases, leaving 12 bases between them. The germline V gene has CDR1 SGHTA and CDR2 FQGNSA. CDR3 in amino acids: CASSLAGNPGQHF. The CDR3 nucleotides are TGTGCCAGCAGCTTAGCCGGGAACCCGGGCCAGCATTTT.

J is TRBJ1-2 and V is TRBV4-2, with TRBD1 as a possible D gene (6 bases). This CDR3 region has 15 residues. Looked up from germline, CDR1 is LGHNA and CDR2 is YNFKEQ. V was shortened by 4 bases and J by 2 bases, with 14 bases between the two germline ends. In nucleotides, the CDR3 is TGTGCCAGCAGCCCCCGCTTTACAGGGAACTATGGCTACACCTTC. As protein: CASSPRFTGNYGYTF.

The chain is built from TRBV5-4 and TRBJ1-2; D is uncertain. The CDR3 sequence is 14 residues long. The germline V and J ends were trimmed by 2 bases and 3 bases, with 11 bases remaining between them. The germline CDR1 and CDR2 sequences are SGHNT and YYREEE (reference sequence). CDR3 loop: CASSFKGGHYGYTF. CDR3 sequence (DNA): TGTGCCAGCAGCTTTAAAGGAGGCCACTATGGCTACACCTTC.

J is TRBJ1-1 and V is TRBV7-2; D unclear. This CDR3 has 14 amino acids. Germline V CDR1 and CDR2: SGHTA, FQGNSA. Trimming took 5 bases from V and 6 from J, leaving 16 bases between them. CDR3 coding DNA: TGTGCCAGCAGCCCGGCTATGAGGACCTCTGAAGCTTTCTTT. It encodes CASSPAMRTSEAFF. The whole variable domain, remainder taken from reference TRBV7-2 and TRBJ1-1, is GAGVSQSPSNKVTEKGKDVELRCDPISGHTALYWYRQSLGQGLEFLIYFQGNSAPDKSGLPSDRFSAERTGGSVSTLTIQRTQQEDSAVYLCASSPAMRTSEAFFGQGTRLTVV.

J is TRBJ2-4 and V is TRBV9, with D possibly matching TRBD2 (7 bases). This CDR3 comprises 16 residues. V was pared by 2 bases and J by 0 bases, with 12 bases between. Germline V gene sequence: CDR1 SGDLS, CDR2 YYNGEE. CDR3 DNA: TGTGCCAGCAGCGTGCAGGGAGGGGGAGCCAAAAACATTCAGTACTTC. Translation: CASSVQGGGAKNIQYF.

This chain connects TRBV5-1 to TRBJ2-3; D may be TRBD2 (7 bases). The CDR3 runs 14 residues. The ends were cut back, 6 bases at V and 6 bases at J, with 17 bases in the middle. Germline V gene sequence: CDR1 SGHRS, CDR2 YFSETQ. The CDR3 sequence is CASKPTAGADTQYF. CDR3 in DNA: TGCGCCAGCAAACCTACTGCGGGGGCTGATACGCAGTATTTT.

The rearrangement joins TRBV11-2 to TRBJ2-1; no clear D gene. CDR3 size: 15 residues. V was cut by 5 bases and J by 0 bases, with 11 bases left in between. CDR1 and CDR2 (germline): SGHAT, FQNNGV. The CDR3: CASSKEEPSYNEQFF. The CDR3 nucleotides are TGTGCCAGCAGCAAAGAGGAGCCCTCCTACAATGAGCAGTTCTTC.